This TCR beta chain is drawn from a study of radiation and T cells in renal cell carcinoma. Study background: Nephrectomy followed 15 Gy stereotactic body radiation by 4 weeks.

In germline, CDR1 is SGHTA, CDR2 FQGTGA. V was clipped by 3 bases and J by 1 base, with 5 bases between them. This CDR3 region has 13 residues. Sample time point: baseline pretreatment blood. Described treatment: 15 Gy SBRT to primary tumor, nephrectomy 4 weeks later. The patient's renal cell carcinoma had clear cell pathology. Study-level results: In blood, top tumor clones expanded by 2 weeks, shrinking by 4.

With respect to this clone: Its cognate antigen is unknown.

Measured with immunoSEQ multiplex PCR; TCRdb has only the in-frame clones, and not every one. Of some 50,000 clones listed, approximately 83% are singletons. The sample was blood, taken from a patient whose treatment included radiotherapy and nephrectomy. The sequence derives from a woman in her 70s with renal cell carcinoma. V gene TRBV7-3 combines with J gene TRBJ2-3, with D uncertain. Written as DNA, the CDR3 is TGTGCCAGCAGCTTGGATGGCACAGATACGCAGTATTTT. This translates into CASSLDGTDTQYF.